The 30 T cell receptor beta chains given below trace back to one sample, sequenced in a study of CD8+CD57+ T cells in acquired aplastic anemia. Sequencing involved patients with CD8+CD57+ cell expansion previously shown by flow cytometry. Genomic DNA acted as the template from which TCR beta VDJ combination and CDR3 sequence profiling were carried out. TCRdb fed the reads into MiXCR, producing one record per CDR3 protein. The repertoire consists of roughly 80,000 distinct CDR3 sequences, with under 80% occurring once and the leading ten covering 80% to 90%. The sequencing sample was made of sorted CD4+, CD8+, or CD8+CD57+ T cells (not recorded which) from PBMCs. Every receptor here comes from a human donor with aplastic anemia.

This sequence joins TRBV6-5 and TRBJ2-7; TRBD1 matches at 10 bases. There are 15 residues in the CDR3. Germline V gene data show CDR1 as MNHEY and CDR2 as SVGAGI. V dropped 4 bases and J dropped 4; count of bases not matched to a gene: 7. Written as DNA, the CDR3 is TGTGCCAGCAGTTTCGGGACAGGGGTACAATACGAGCAGTACTTC. It yields the protein CASSFGTGVQYEQYF.

This chain connects TRBV25-1 to TRBJ2-5; 10 bases match TRBD2. The germline V gene has CDR1 MGHDK and CDR2 SYGVNS. J was trimmed by 3 bases and V by 2 bases; bases with no gene match: 0. The CDR3 runs to 14 residues. CDR3 sequence reads: CASSEGLAEETQYF. The CDR3 nucleotides are TGTGCCAGCAGTGAAGGACTAGCGGAAGAGACCCAGTACTTC.

The chain links TRBV20-1 to TRBJ2-3; the D is unclear. The V end was cut by 1 base, the J end by 0 bases, with 11 bases between. Germline V gene data show CDR1 as DFQATT and CDR2 as SNEGSKA (reference sequence). This CDR3 region has 15 residues. Here the CDR3 DNA reads TGCAGTGCTAGAGCGGGTATGGGAAGCACAGATACGCAGTATTTT. As protein: CSARAGMGSTDTQYF.

The chain joins TRBV20-1 to TRBJ2-3; maybe TRBD2 (5 bases). This CDR3 has 15 residues. The germline gives CDR1 DFQATT, CDR2 SNEGSKA (reference sequence). V lost 1 base to trimming and J lost 0 bases, with 11 bases between them. Here the CDR3 DNA reads TGCAGTGCTAGAGGGTACGGGATTAGCACAGATACGCAGTATTTT. It encodes CSARGYGISTDTQYF.

This chain uses TRBV20-1 with TRBJ2-7; D is uncertain. Germline-derived CDR1 and CDR2 are DFQATT and SNEGSKA (reference sequence). The V gene lost 4 bases and the J gene lost 1 base, with 8 bases spanning the gap. The CDR3 loop spans 12 amino acids. The DNA for the CDR3 is TGCAGTGCTATACAGCGTTCCTACGAGCAGTACTTC. Its translation is CSAIQRSYEQYF.

The chain recombines TRBV20-1 with TRBJ2-5, with 9 bases matching TRBD2. The CDR3 totals 13 residues. Germline V gene lookup returns CDR1 DFQATT and CDR2 SNEGSKA (reference sequence). After removal of 2 bases from V and 13 bases from J, the junction contained 11 bases not matched to a gene. The DNA for the CDR3 is TGCAGTGCTAGATACGAGCGGGGGGTTGCAAGGTACTTC. Translating gives CSARYERGVARYF.

This clonotype was counted at least ten times. The chain joins TRBV12-3 or TRBV12-4 to TRBJ1-6, with D possibly TRBD1 on 6 matching bases. CDR3 size: 14 residues. The V end lost 3 bases, the J end lost 8 bases, and 11 bases lay between the germline ends. CDR3 nucleotides: TGTGCCAGCAGTTTGGAACAGGGCTATTCACCCCTCCACTTT. This gives the protein CASSLEQGYSPLHF.

This chain connects TRBV7-9 to TRBJ1-1; D not certain. Per the germline V gene, CDR1 is SEHNR and CDR2 is FQNEAQ (reference sequence). The CDR3 is made up of 11 amino acids. Trimming took 5 bases from V and 5 from J, leaving 6 bases between them. DNA for the CDR3: TGTGCCAGCAGCGCCCAAACTGAAGCTTTCTTT. It is translated as CASSAQTEAFF.

This clonotype appeared a few times. This chain uses TRBV20-1 with TRBJ2-3; no clear D gene. The ends were cut back, 3 bases at V and 4 bases at J, with 8 bases in the middle. The CDR3 extends over 12 amino acids. Per the germline V gene, CDR1 is DFQATT and CDR2 is SNEGSKA (reference sequence). Here the CDR3 DNA reads TGCAGTGCTAGGATGGCGCCAGATACGCAGTATTTT. This codes for CSARMAPDTQYF.

The chain joins TRBV10-3 to TRBJ2-1; 7 bases match TRBD2. The CDR3 totals 14 residues. Unmatched junction bases numbered 6, after V lost 8 bases and J lost 2 bases. The germline V gene encodes CDR1 ENHRY and CDR2 SYGVKD. The CDR3 spells CAIEGGGAYNEQFF. The CDR3 DNA reads TGTGCCATCGAAGGCGGGGGAGCCTACAATGAGCAGTTCTTC.

This chain uses TRBV19 with TRBJ2-7, with no clear D. CDR1 is LNHDA and CDR2 is SQIVND in the germline V gene (reference sequence). Trimming stripped 2 bases from V and 5 bases from J, with 7 bases between. There are 12 residues in the CDR3. For the CDR3, the DNA is TGTGCCAGTAGTATAATGGGAAACGAGCAGTACTTC. This encodes CASSIMGNEQYF. Drawing the rest from reference TRBV19 and TRBJ2-7, the complete variable domain is DGGITQSPKYLFRKEGQNVTLSCEQNLNHDAMYWYRQDPGQGLRLIYYSQIVNDFQKGDIAEGYSVSREKKESFPLTVTSAQKNPTAFYLCASSIMGNEQYFGPGTRLTVT.

For the CDR3, the DNA is TGTGCCAGCAGCTTGGGTCTTGACACTGAAGCTTTCTTT. It yields the protein CASSLGLDTEAFF. V usage is TRBV5-6 and J usage is TRBJ1-1, with no clear D. This CDR3 has 13 amino acids. CDR1 SGHDT and CDR2 YYEEEE come from the germline V gene. Trimming removed 0 bases from V and 3 bases from J, with 6 bases in between.

The gene calls are TRBV2 and TRBJ1-2; TRBD1 aligns across 8 bases. Germline V gene sequence: CDR1 SNHLY, CDR2 FYNNEI. Germline trimming cut 7 bases from V and 3 bases from J; bases unmatched to any gene: 1. There are 12 residues in the CDR3. The CDR3 loop is CASTGGDYGYTF. CDR3 DNA sequence: TGTGCCAGCACAGGGGGCGACTATGGCTACACCTTC. Full variable domain (remainder filled in from reference TRBV2 and TRBJ1-2): EPEVTQTPSHQVTQMGQEVILRCVPISNHLYFYWYRQILGQKVEFLVSFYNNEISEKSEIFDDQFSVERPDGSNFTLKIRSTKLEDSAMYFCASTGGDYGYTFGSGTRLTVV.

The chain combines TRBV19 with TRBJ1-1, with D possibly being TRBD1 (6 bases). Per the germline V gene, CDR1 is LNHDA and CDR2 is SQIVND (reference sequence). The CDR3 loop spans 13 amino acids. V was pared by 7 bases and J by 4 bases, with 13 bases between. The CDR3 bases are TGTGCCAGTAACTTCAGGGGCACCACTGAAGCTTTCTTT. Translating it yields CASNFRGTTEAFF.

The V and J genes are TRBV20-1 and TRBJ2-7; a weak D match, TRBD1 (7 bases). CDR3 length equals 14 residues. CDR1 is DFQATT, CDR2 SNEGSKA, per germline (reference sequence). The V gene lost 2 bases and the J gene lost 7 bases, with 18 bases spanning the gap. CDR3 coding DNA: TGCAGTGCTAGAAAACAGGGGAGGAGGAGGGAGCAGTACTTC. Amino acid sequence: CSARKQGRRREQYF.

The rearrangement joins TRBV9 to TRBJ2-7; the match to TRBD1 covers 8 bases. Losses at the gene ends were 0 bases for V and 2 bases for J; bases not matched to a gene: 4. The CDR3 has 15 residues. CDR1 is SGDLS, CDR2 YYNGEE, per germline. CDR3 sequence (DNA): TGTGCCAGCAGCGTAGCCCCGACAGGGGCCTACGAGCAGTACTTC. This gives the protein CASSVAPTGAYEQYF. The complete variable domain, with remaining parts taken from reference TRBV9 and TRBJ2-7, reads DSGVTQTPKHLITATGQRVTLRCSPRSGDLSVYWYQQSLDQGLQFLIQYYNGEERAKGNILERFSAQQFPDLHSELNLSSLELGDSALYFCASSVAPTGAYEQYFGPGTRLTVT.

This clonotype appeared a single time. This chain links TRBV28 with TRBJ2-7, with D tentatively TRBD2 (5 bases). The length of the CDR3 is 14 residues. V was clipped by 4 bases and J by 2 bases, with 12 bases between them. Germline V lookup: CDR1 MDHEN, CDR2 SYDVKM. For the CDR3, the DNA is TGTGCCAGCAGTTCCTCGAGCGGACCCTACGAGCAGTACTTC. It encodes CASSSSSGPYEQYF.

This chain connects TRBV11-2 to TRBJ2-7; TRBD1 matches at 8 bases. CDR1 is SGHAT, CDR2 FQNNGV, per germline. This CDR3 has 15 residues. V was clipped by 7 bases and J by 3 bases; unmatched bases: 11. The CDR3: CASKGTGGLYYEQYF. The CDR3 nucleotides read TGTGCCAGCAAGGGGACAGGAGGACTTTACTACGAGCAGTACTTC.

The chain recombines TRBV25-1 with TRBJ2-7; 10 bases map to TRBD1. Germline loops: CDR1 MGHDK, CDR2 SYGVNS. Losses at the gene ends were 6 bases for V and 2 bases for J; bases not matched to a gene: 10. The CDR3 loop spans 16 amino acids. The CDR3 bases are TGTGCCAGCAGCGCATCCTCCGGGACAGGGGCCTACGAGCAGTACTTC. This translates into CASSASSGTGAYEQYF.

The V call is TRBV20-1, the J call TRBJ2-5, with 11 bases matching TRBD2. With V trimmed by 0 bases and J by 5 bases, 8 bases remained unmatched. Germline V gene lookup returns CDR1 DFQATT and CDR2 SNEGSKA (reference sequence). CDR3 size: 16 residues. CDR3 in amino acids: CSARDPASGGYETQYF. CDR3 sequence (DNA): TGCAGTGCTAGAGACCCGGCTAGCGGGGGGTATGAGACCCAGTACTTC.

The chain is built from TRBV13 and TRBJ2-7; a weak D match, TRBD2 (6 bases). This CDR3 spans 16 amino acids. Germline V gene data show CDR1 as PRHDT and CDR2 as FYEKMQ (reference sequence). The germline V and J ends were trimmed by 4 bases and 2 bases, with 18 bases remaining between them. The CDR3 sequence is CASSSPAGQRPYEQYF. In DNA, the CDR3 is TGTGCCAGCAGCTCACCTGCGGGGCAGCGGCCCTACGAGCAGTACTTC.

Only one count was recorded for this clonotype. The rearrangement links TRBV9 to TRBJ2-3; tentatively, D is TRBD1 or TRBD2 (6 bases each). Germline-derived CDR1 and CDR2 are SGDLS and YYNGEE. The CDR3 sequence is 15 residues long. V dropped 2 bases and J dropped 2 bases, with 12 bases sitting between them. CDR3 sequence (DNA): TGTGCCAGCAGCGTCGGAGGGGGACCCACAGATACGCAGTATTTT. Its translation is CASSVGGGPTDTQYF.

This clonotype occurred once. The J gene is TRBJ2-2, the V gene TRBV10-1, with D possibly matching TRBD2 (5 bases). The CDR3 has 12 amino acids. Germline CDR1 is WNHNN and CDR2 is SYGVQD (reference sequence). Trimming cost V 7 bases and J 5 bases, with 8 bases left between them. The CDR3 protein is CASTRGTGELFF. CDR3 DNA: TGCGCCAGCACAAGAGGGACCGGGGAGCTGTTTTTT.

This clonotype has just a few counts. CDR3 nucleotide sequence: TGTGCCAGCTCGACAGGGGAGTTCTACAATGAGCAGTTCTTC. It yields the protein CASSTGEFYNEQFF. V gene TRBV18 combines with J gene TRBJ2-1; TRBD1 matches 8 bases. CDR3 length equals 14 residues. The germline gives CDR1 KGHSH, CDR2 LQKENI. Losses at the gene ends were 6 bases for V and 3 bases for J; bases not matched to a gene: 4.

V and J are TRBV7-7 and TRBJ2-3; 10 positions agree with TRBD2. Germline V lookup: CDR1 SSHAT, CDR2 FNYEAQ (reference sequence). With V trimmed by 1 base and J by 3 bases, 4 bases remained unmatched. The CDR3 sequence is 16 residues long. CDR3 DNA: TGTGCCAGCAGCTTAGAAATAGCGGGGGGAACAGATACGCAGTATTTT. As protein: CASSLEIAGGTDTQYF.

This clonotype has only a few counts. This rearrangement joins TRBV7-6 to TRBJ2-1; D ambiguous. The CDR3 covers 12 residues. Trimming removed 4 bases at V and 2 bases at J, with 3 bases between. The V gene's germline CDR1 is SGHVS and CDR2 FNYEAQ. For the CDR3, the DNA is TGTGCCAGCAGCTCGACCTACAATGAGCAGTTCTTC. This codes for CASSSTYNEQFF.

The rearrangement links TRBV11-2 to TRBJ2-1, with no clear D. Trimming left V 3 bases short and J 5 bases short, with 2 bases between. CDR1 SGHAT and CDR2 FQNNGV come from the germline V gene. CDR3 size: 11 residues. The CDR3 here is CASSLHNEQFF. For the CDR3, the DNA is TGTGCCAGCAGCTTGCACAATGAGCAGTTCTTC.

The chain combines TRBV29-1 with TRBJ2-7; a possible D gene is TRBD1 (6 bases). CDR3 length equals 13 residues. Germline values: CDR1 SQVTM, CDR2 ANQGSEA. With 6 bases removed from V and 4 bases from J, the gap between germline ends came to 16 bases. CDR3 sequence: CSVATGTSYEQYF. The CDR3 DNA follows: TGCAGCGTGGCAACCGGGACATCATACGAGCAGTACTTC.

J is TRBJ2-2 and V is TRBV3-1; TRBD2 might be the D (6 bases). The V gene's germline CDR1 is LGHDT and CDR2 YNNKEL (reference sequence). V was clipped by 5 bases and J by 2 bases, with 12 bases between them. The CDR3 extends over 15 amino acids. The CDR3 is CASSFVAVNTGELFF. The CDR3 DNA follows: TGTGCCAGCAGCTTTGTAGCGGTCAACACCGGGGAGCTGTTTTTT.

The chain carries TRBV15 and TRBJ2-3, with no clear D. The CDR3 runs to 16 residues. V was clipped by 1 base and J by 0 bases, with 11 bases between them. From germline, CDR1 is LNHNV and CDR2 YYDKDF (reference sequence). In DNA, the CDR3 is TGTGCCACCAGCAGAGGTTCCGCGGCTAGCACAGATACGCAGTATTTT. Encoded protein: CATSRGSAASTDTQYF.